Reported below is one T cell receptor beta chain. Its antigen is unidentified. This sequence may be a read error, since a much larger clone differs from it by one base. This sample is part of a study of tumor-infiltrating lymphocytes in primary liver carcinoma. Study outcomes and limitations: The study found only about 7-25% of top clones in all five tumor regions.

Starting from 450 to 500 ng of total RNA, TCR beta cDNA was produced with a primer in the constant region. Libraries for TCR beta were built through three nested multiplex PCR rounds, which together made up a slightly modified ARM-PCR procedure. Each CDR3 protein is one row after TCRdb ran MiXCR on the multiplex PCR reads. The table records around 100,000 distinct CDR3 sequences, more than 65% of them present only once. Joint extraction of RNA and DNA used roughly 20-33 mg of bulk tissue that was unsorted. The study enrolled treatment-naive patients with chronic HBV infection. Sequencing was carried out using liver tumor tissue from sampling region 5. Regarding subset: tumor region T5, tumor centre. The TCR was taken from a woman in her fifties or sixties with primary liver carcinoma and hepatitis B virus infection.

The CDR3 sequence is CASSLMEGSTDTQYF. For the CDR3, the DNA is TGTGCCAGCAGTTTAATGGAGGGGAGCACAGATACGCAGTATTTT. The J gene is TRBJ2-3, the V gene TRBV28, with D possibly TRBD2 on 6 matching bases. The CDR3 is 15 residues long. Per the germline V gene, CDR1 is MDHEN and CDR2 is SYDVKM. The germline V and J ends were trimmed by 2 bases and 0 bases, with 9 bases remaining between them.